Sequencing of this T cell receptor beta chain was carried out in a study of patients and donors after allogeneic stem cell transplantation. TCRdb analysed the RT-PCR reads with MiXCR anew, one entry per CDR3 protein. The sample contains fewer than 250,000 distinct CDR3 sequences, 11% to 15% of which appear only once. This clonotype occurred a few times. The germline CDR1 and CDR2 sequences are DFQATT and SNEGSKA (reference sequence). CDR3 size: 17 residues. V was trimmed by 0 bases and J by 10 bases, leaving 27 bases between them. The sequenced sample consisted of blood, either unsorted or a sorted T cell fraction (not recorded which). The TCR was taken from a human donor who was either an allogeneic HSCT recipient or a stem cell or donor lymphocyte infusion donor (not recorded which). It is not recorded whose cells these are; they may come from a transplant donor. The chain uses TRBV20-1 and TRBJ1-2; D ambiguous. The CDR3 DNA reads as TGCAGTGCTAGAGATCTCGGGGTCAGGAACGGGCCGGTAGACTACACCTTC. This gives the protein CSARDLGVRNGPVDYTF.